The clone carrying this TCR beta chain was picked up many times. The sample is drawn from a study of T cells in Graves' hyperthyroidism and ophthalmopathy. Amplification targeted TCR beta CDR3 regions from RNA transcripts. HTBI primers were used for first-round RT-PCR of the TCR CDR3. TCRdb passed the multiplex PCR reads through MiXCR, listing each CDR3 protein once. Here the sample spans some 600,000 distinct CDR3 sequences, more than 11% being singletons. Recently diagnosed hyperthyroidism of less than 2 months' duration affected patients aged 18 to 65. Material for sequencing was blood. The clonotype comes from a woman younger than 45 with Graves' hyperthyroidism that later progressed to Graves' ophthalmopathy.

CDR3 region: CAWGGTDTQYF. For the CDR3, the DNA is TGTGCCTGGGGGGGCACAGATACGCAGTATTTT. The chain recombines TRBV30 with TRBJ2-3; D unresolved. Trimming removed 5 bases from V and 1 base from J, with 4 bases in between. Per the germline V gene, CDR1 is GTSNPN and CDR2 is SVGIG (reference sequence). This CDR3 has 11 amino acids.